The rows below give T cell receptor beta chains drawn from one sample of a study of CD8 T cells in ankylosing spondylitis. Each CDR3 protein is one row after TCRdb ran MiXCR on the 5' RACE reads. The repertoire consists of 340,000 or so distinct CDR3 sequences, with about 15% occurring once and the leading ten covering roughly 0.99%. Sequencing was carried out using blood, either unsorted or a sorted T cell fraction (not recorded which). The receptors derive from a male donor with ankylosing spondylitis or in good health (not recorded which). Each CDR3 is given with its conserved first and last residue.

TRBV11-2	CASSLEMSGELFF
TRBV5-1	CASSWTGLNTEAFF
TRBV20-1	CSADPRTGTTEAFF
TRBV6-1	CASSEGAGYGYTF
TRBV19	CASSMGLAEAWNEQFF
TRBV12-3/TRBV12-4	CASIDGQGYTGELFF
TRBV4-1	CASSHSGTGGEKLFF
TRBV20-1	CSASQDIEEQYF
TRBV6-1	CASSLTGGMDEQFF
TRBV4-1	CASSQRFKDTQYF
TRBV2	CAFCFMGSTGHANYGYTF
TRBV24-1	CATQSIGGELFF
TRBV6-1	CASRKSLTSGGNNEQFF
TRBV5-1	CASSPDREGEKLFF
TRBV3-1	CASSHLGGVGEAFF
TRBV20-1	CSASSREGSTDTQYF
TRBV20-1	CSARDGSGKYQETQYF
TRBV3-1	CASSQDSWGRVSGELFF
TRBV12-3/TRBV12-4	CASSFGLAGLLKQYF
TRBV5-6	CASSLITGNNEQFF
TRBV12-3/TRBV12-4	CASSLPIQASTEAFF
TRBV6-5	CASSRTGEAFF
TRBV7-8	CASRGGRGITDTQYF
TRBV2	CASSLGTVQPQHF
TRBV11-2	CASSKDSVGRTYEQYF
TRBV4-1	CASSQPGQRLFYEQYF